These 12 T cell receptor beta chains share one sample of origin, sequenced in a study of T cell responses to AZD1222 COVID-19 vaccine (dated by TCRdb to the early 2020s). The time point label on this specimen signifies: baseline before first vaccination. Libraries were prepared through the immunoSEQ multiplex PCR assay. TCRdb holds this immuneACCESS table with in-frame rearrangements only. Some clones are missing; in checked studies, unresolved V genes explain under half, and the rest has no known cause. This sample has some 120,000 clones in its table, and approximately 90% of those were observed once. The ten top clones hold 7.2% of the sample. Source: peripheral blood, taken on day 0 of AZD1222 vaccination. Receptors were obtained from an adult in good health.

The chain carries TRBV10-1 and TRBJ2-3, with TRBD2 matching over 10 bases. The CDR3 extends over 19 amino acids. The germline V gene encodes CDR1 WNHNN and CDR2 SYGVQD (reference sequence). The V segment lost 3 bases and the J segment 5 bases; nucleotides outside the gene matches: 17. The CDR3 nucleotides read TGCGCCAGCAGTGATTATGTAGGGGCGAGCGGGAGGGAGGAAGATACGCAGTATTTT. It translates to CASSDYVGASGREEDTQYF.

This clone was counted a single time. The chain uses TRBV19 and TRBJ2-7, with 14 bases matching TRBD2. The CDR3 has 16 amino acids. Germline V gene data show CDR1 as LNHDA and CDR2 as SQIVND (reference sequence). V lost 4 bases, J lost 5 bases, and 7 bases stayed unmatched. The chain's CDR3 is CASSTGTSGRVHEQYF. The CDR3 DNA follows: TGTGCCAGTAGTACCGGGACTAGCGGGAGAGTCCACGAGCAGTACTTC.

The chain couples TRBV10-2 to TRBJ2-3; no reliable D call. This CDR3 has 14 amino acids. V was trimmed by 0 bases and J by 1 base, leaving 5 bases between them. CDR1 and CDR2 (germline): WSHSY, SAAADI. The CDR3 sequence: CASSESSGTDTQYF. Here the CDR3 DNA reads TGCGCCAGCAGTGAGTCTTCAGGCACAGATACGCAGTATTTT.

The gene calls are TRBV5-1 and TRBJ1-2, with D tentatively TRBD1 (5 bases). The CDR3 sequence is 14 residues long. The germline V gene has CDR1 SGHRS and CDR2 YFSETQ. V was cut by 0 bases and J by 4 bases, with 10 bases left in between. The CDR3 DNA follows: TGCGCCAGCAGCTTGGAGACAGCCGGCTATGGCTACACCTTC. Amino acids: CASSLETAGYGYTF.

The genes are TRBV18 and TRBJ2-1; TRBD1 might be the D (6 bases). The germline V gene encodes CDR1 KGHSH and CDR2 LQKENI. This CDR3 comprises 11 residues. V was pared by 1 base and J by 15 bases, with 10 bases between. The CDR3 region has the DNA TGTGCCAGCTCACCACGGGACATTCCGTTCTTC. Protein sequence: CASSPRDIPFF.

The V gene is TRBV27, the J gene TRBJ2-3; 8 bases agree with TRBD1. There are 13 residues in the CDR3. Germline CDR1 is MNHEY and CDR2 is SMNVEV (reference sequence). The V segment lost 4 bases and the J segment 6 bases; nucleotides outside the gene matches: 3. The CDR3: CASSSGGYDTQYF. The CDR3 bases are TGTGCCAGCAGTTCAGGGGGCTATGATACGCAGTATTTT.

The chain employs TRBV6-4 and TRBJ1-6; D remains ambiguous. Germline V gives CDR1 MRHNA, CDR2 SNTAGT. V was shortened by 5 bases and J by 9 bases, with 17 bases between the two germline ends. The CDR3 is made up of 15 amino acids. The CDR3 coding sequence is TGTGCCAGCAGTCGGGATCAAACAACCGGTTCACCCCTCCACTTT. Translated, it gives CASSRDQTTGSPLHF.

This chain joins TRBV3-1 (or the pseudogene TRBV3-2) and TRBJ1-5; 9 bases are shared with TRBD1. V was pared by 1 base and J by 6 bases, with 4 bases of the junction left unmatched. The V gene's germline CDR1 is LGHDT and CDR2 YNNKEL (reference sequence). CDR3 length: 15 residues. CDR3 nucleotide sequence: TGTGCCAGCAGCCAAGGAACAGGGGGCATTCAGCCCCAGCATTTT. Amino acid sequence: CASSQGTGGIQPQHF.

The chain employs TRBV10-3 and TRBJ2-5, with D perhaps TRBD1 or TRBD2 (7 bases each). The CDR3 has 15 residues. The V end lost 3 bases, the J end lost 2 bases, and 13 bases lay between the germline ends. Per the germline V gene, CDR1 is ENHRY and CDR2 is SYGVKD. CDR3 region: CAISEAGQPQETQYF. For the CDR3, the DNA is TGTGCCATCAGTGAAGCGGGACAGCCGCAAGAGACCCAGTACTTC.

V gene TRBV6-2 or TRBV6-3 combines with J gene TRBJ2-2; 11 bases map to TRBD2. Germline values: CDR1 MNHEY, CDR2 SVGEGT. This CDR3 comprises 16 residues. With V trimmed by 6 bases and J by 3 bases, 6 bases remained unmatched. The CDR3 loop is CASSRGLAVDTGELFF. The CDR3 region has the DNA TGTGCCAGCAGCAGGGGACTAGCGGTCGACACCGGGGAGCTGTTTTTT.

This sequence joins TRBV7-9 and TRBJ2-7; 9 bases are a match to TRBD1. Germline V gene lookup returns CDR1 SEHNR and CDR2 FQNEAQ (reference sequence). The CDR3 has 14 amino acids. The J segment lost 5 bases and the V segment lost 4 bases, leaving 6 bases of the junction unmatched. In DNA, the CDR3 is TGTGCCAGCAGCTGGGGACAGGGTTCGCACGAGCAGTACTTC. The encoded protein is CASSWGQGSHEQYF.

The chain carries TRBV13 and TRBJ1-2; a possible D gene is TRBD1 (6 bases). Germline lookup yields CDR1 PRHDT and CDR2 FYEKMQ (reference sequence). CDR3 length: 13 residues. The V gene lost 5 bases and the J gene lost 6 bases, with 13 bases spanning the gap. DNA of the CDR3: TGTGCCAGCAGCACTGGACAGCAGGATGGCTACACCTTC. Residues: CASSTGQQDGYTF.